Listed here is a single T cell receptor beta chain. Its antigen specificity is not known. No clone much larger than this one lies a single base away; base qualities are absent. Stable Graves' hyperthyroidism was defined as the absence of progression to ophthalmopathy over 18 months of follow-up. Hyperthyroidism patients were newly diagnosed, with disease duration under 2 months, and aged 18 to 65 years. Patients with uncontrolled infections, other autoimmune diseases, pregnancy or lactation were excluded. Clinical symptoms, serum thyroxine and TRAb, thyroid ultrasound, and orbital computed tomography formed the basis for the diagnoses. Ficoll-Paque density gradient centrifugation was used to isolate PBMCs from under 11 ml of fresh peripheral blood. Total RNA was extracted using Trizol reagent, and RNA quality was assessed on an Agilent 2100 Bioanalyzer. This record belongs to a study of T cells in Graves' hyperthyroidism and ophthalmopathy (dated by TCRdb to 2018 to 2020). About the study as a whole: Peripheral blood samples were taken at the time of initial diagnosis, prior to any treatment. To identify distinguishing TCR V-J signatures, a discovery cohort of about 95 patients was used, comprising 43 with Graves' ophthalmopathy and around 57 with stable Graves' hyperthyroidism. Prospective prediction of ophthalmopathy was tested in an independent validation cohort of approximately 18 hyperthyroidism patients and 15 to 17 patients who later progressed to ophthalmopathy. The 100 or so discovery patients were randomly split 7:3 into training and test sets. In over five Graves' hyperthyroidism patients, the study also compared T-cell repertoires from thyroid tissue with T-cell repertoires from blood. Once sampling was done, hyperthyroidism patients were given methimazole at a starting dose of 30 mg daily, whereas ophthalmopathy patients were given high-dose intravenous methylprednisolone. According to the paper, TCR Vbeta CDR3 sequencing was carried out on roughly 130 peripheral blood samples, which came from approximately 41 ophthalmopathy, around 74 hyperthyroidism and roughly 17 progressor patients. The paper as a whole reports these results and caveats: In validation, progression to ophthalmopathy was predicted by the model with 70.59% sensitivity and roughly 76% specificity, a median of approximately 7.1 months before onset. Blood samples also contained most of the expanded thyroid clonotypes (frequency above 0.001), which suggests that blood repertoires may reflect thyroid immune responses. In cross-validation, a model built on a 13 V-J signature told ophthalmopathy apart from stable hyperthyroidism with less than 90% sensitivity and approximately 81% specificity, and in testing the same model reached 80%/75%. Sample size was not statistically predetermined, and blinding of investigators to group allocation was not performed.

Amplification of TCR beta CDR3 regions was carried out from RNA transcripts. The TCR CDR3 was subjected to a first round of RT-PCR using the HTBI primer set and the Qiagen OneStep RT-PCR kit. The libraries were constructed in a second round of multiplex PCR and then size-selected and purified. Sequencing of the libraries was done on an Illumina HiSeq2000 using paired-end 100 bp reads. Per the authors' processing: Raw data were processed with SOAPnuke, discarding reads with adapters, uncalled bases, mean Phred below 15, or no exact constant-primer or identifier match. High-quality paired reads were merged with COPE v1.2.5, and unique nucleotide sequences were defined as clonotypes. MiTCR v1.1 was used to align clonotypes to the IMGT TRBV, TRBD and TRBJ reference segments. The analysis was restricted to V-J combinations with a frequency above 0.0001, which together covered about 99% of the repertoires. The TCS score was defined as F50 (clonal expansion) divided by E x V (chaos), with BLOSUM62-based TCRdist calculated between CDR3 peptides within each V-J. Welch's t-statistics and random forest reduced 500 to 550 V-J features to about 12, which were used in a naive Bayes classifier (R e1071). In-frame beta chains were kept once TCRdb had trimmed the public reads at Q25 with fastp and called clones with MiXCR. Rows are combined by CDR3 protein, so each entry shows the most common genes and DNA. TCRdb, rather than the study authors, made the V and J calls. This sample gives roughly 630,000 distinct CDR3 sequences in total; about a sixth of them show up just once. The ten largest clones add up to around 7.3% of the sample.

Taken from the germline V gene, the CDR1 and CDR2 loops are LGHNA and YSLEER. Measured from the cysteine to the phenylalanine, the CDR3 is 15 residues long. The entry retains the CDR3 DNA only, 45 bases that are in frame from base 1. The germline V end is reduced by 2 bases and the J end by 8 bases; junction bases left unmatched: 6. The sequenced sample was blood. This TCR derives from a woman aged 25 to 39 with Graves' hyperthyroidism. Here the chain combines TRBV4-3 and TRBJ2-1; TRBD2 aligns with 10 central bases. The nucleotide sequence reads TGCGCCAGCAGCCAACCGGGACTAGCGATGTATGAGCAGTTCTTC. It codes for CASSQPGLAMYEQFF.